The clone carrying this T cell receptor (beta chain) was counted only a few times. The data belong to a study of T-cell reconstitution after alpha-beta-depleted transplantation in children. Germline lookup yields CDR1 SGHRS and CDR2 YFSETQ. Trimming pared 4 bases from V and 4 bases from J, leaving 14 bases between. The CDR3 spans 14 residues. Unique molecular identifiers were incorporated during preparation of the TCRbeta library. TCRdb independently ran MiXCR on the PCR reads; one entry per CDR3 protein. The table records some 240,000 distinct CDR3 sequences, approximately 12% of them present only once.

Specimen: PBMCs from the stem cell graft donor, collected from the stem cell graft. The receptor was derived from a human donor who donated a stem cell graft to a child with acute lymphoblastic leukemia. The chain carries TRBV5-1 and TRBJ2-5; D tentatively fits TRBD1 or TRBD2 (5 bases each). CDR3 protein: CASSRGGQPETQYF. Written as DNA, the CDR3 is TGCGCCAGCAGCAGGGGCGGGCAGCCAGAGACCCAGTACTTC.